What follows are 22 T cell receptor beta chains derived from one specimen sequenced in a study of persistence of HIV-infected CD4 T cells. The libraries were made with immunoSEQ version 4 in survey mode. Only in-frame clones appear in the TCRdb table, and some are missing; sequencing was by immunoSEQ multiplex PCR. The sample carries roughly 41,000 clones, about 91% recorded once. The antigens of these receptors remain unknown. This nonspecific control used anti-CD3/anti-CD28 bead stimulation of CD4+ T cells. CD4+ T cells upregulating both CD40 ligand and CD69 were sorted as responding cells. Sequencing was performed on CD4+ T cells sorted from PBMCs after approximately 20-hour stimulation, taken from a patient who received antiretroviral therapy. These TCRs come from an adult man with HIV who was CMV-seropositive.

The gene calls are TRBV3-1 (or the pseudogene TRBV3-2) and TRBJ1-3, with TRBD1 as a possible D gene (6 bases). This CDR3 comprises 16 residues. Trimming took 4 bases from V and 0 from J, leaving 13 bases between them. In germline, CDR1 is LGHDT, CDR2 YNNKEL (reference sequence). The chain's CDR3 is CASSLEGVNSGNTIYF. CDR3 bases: TGTGCCAGCAGCCTCGAGGGGGTGAACTCTGGAAACACCATATATTTT.

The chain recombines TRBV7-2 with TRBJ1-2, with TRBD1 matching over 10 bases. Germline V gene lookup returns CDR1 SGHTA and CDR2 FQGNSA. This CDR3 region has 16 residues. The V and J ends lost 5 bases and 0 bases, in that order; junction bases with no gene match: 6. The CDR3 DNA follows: TGTGCCAGCAGCCCGGGACAGGGGCAAGCTAACTATGGCTACACCTTC. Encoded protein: CASSPGQGQANYGYTF.

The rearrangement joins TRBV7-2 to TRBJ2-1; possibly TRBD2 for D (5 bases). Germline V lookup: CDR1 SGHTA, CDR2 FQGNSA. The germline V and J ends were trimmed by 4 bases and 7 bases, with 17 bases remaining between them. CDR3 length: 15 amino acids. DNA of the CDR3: TGTGCCAGCAGCTCCCGGGCCCCCGGAGGTAATGAGCAGTTCTTC. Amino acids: CASSSRAPGGNEQFF. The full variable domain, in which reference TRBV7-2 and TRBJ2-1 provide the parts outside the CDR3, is GAGVSQSPSNKVTEKGKDVELRCDPISGHTALYWYRQSLGQGLEFLIYFQGNSAPDKSGLPSDRFSAERTGGSVSTLTIQRTQQEDSAVYLCASSSRAPGGNEQFFGPGTRLTVL.

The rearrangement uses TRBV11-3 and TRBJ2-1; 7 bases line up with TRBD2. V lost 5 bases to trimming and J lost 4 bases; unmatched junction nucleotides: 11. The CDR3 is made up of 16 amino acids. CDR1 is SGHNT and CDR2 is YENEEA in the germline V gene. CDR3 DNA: TGTGCCAGCAGCCCCCAGGGAGGGCAATCGTACAATGAGCAGTTCTTC. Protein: CASSPQGGQSYNEQFF.

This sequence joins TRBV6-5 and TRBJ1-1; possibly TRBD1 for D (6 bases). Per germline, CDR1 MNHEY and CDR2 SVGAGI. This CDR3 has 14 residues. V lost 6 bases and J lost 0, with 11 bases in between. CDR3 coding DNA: TGTGCCAGCAGAGGACAGCAAATGAACACTGAAGCTTTCTTT. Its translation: CASRGQQMNTEAFF.

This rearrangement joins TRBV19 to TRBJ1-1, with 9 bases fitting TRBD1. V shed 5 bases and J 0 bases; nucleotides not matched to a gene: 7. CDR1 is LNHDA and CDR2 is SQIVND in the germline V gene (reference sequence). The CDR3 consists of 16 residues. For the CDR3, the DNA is TGTGCCAGTAGTTCCGGGACAGGGAGCTTGAACACTGAAGCTTTCTTT. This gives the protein CASSSGTGSLNTEAFF.

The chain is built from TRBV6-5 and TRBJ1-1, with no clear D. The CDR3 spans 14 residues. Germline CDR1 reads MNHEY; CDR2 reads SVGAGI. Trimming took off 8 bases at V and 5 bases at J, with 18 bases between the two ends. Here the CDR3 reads CASGPGKEGTEAFF. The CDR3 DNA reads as TGTGCCAGCGGACCTGGAAAAGAAGGGACTGAAGCTTTCTTT.

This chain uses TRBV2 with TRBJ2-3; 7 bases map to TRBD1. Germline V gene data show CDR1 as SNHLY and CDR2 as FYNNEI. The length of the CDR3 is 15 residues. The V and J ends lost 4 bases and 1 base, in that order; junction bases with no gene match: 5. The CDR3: CASSVQGTGTDTQYF. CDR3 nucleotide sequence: TGTGCCAGCAGTGTCCAGGGGACAGGCACAGATACGCAGTATTTT.

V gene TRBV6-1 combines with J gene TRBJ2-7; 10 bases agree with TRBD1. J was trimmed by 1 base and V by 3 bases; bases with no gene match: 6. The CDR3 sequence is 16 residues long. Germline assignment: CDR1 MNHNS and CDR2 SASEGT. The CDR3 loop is CASSEPRTGGSYEQYF. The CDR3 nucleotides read TGTGCCAGCAGTGAGCCCCGGACAGGGGGTTCCTACGAGCAGTACTTC.

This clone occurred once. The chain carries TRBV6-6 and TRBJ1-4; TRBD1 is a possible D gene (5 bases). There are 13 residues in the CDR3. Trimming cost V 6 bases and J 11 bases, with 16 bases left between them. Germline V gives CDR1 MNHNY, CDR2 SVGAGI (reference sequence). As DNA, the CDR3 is TGTGCCAGCAGCTCACCCGGGGGAGTTAAACTGTTTTTT. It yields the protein CASSSPGGVKLFF.

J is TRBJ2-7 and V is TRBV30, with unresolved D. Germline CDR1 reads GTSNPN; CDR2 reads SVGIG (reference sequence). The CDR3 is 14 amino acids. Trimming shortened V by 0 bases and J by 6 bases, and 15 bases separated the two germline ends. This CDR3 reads CAWSVQSFMGEQYF. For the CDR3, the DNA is TGTGCCTGGAGTGTCCAGAGCTTTATGGGCGAGCAGTACTTC.

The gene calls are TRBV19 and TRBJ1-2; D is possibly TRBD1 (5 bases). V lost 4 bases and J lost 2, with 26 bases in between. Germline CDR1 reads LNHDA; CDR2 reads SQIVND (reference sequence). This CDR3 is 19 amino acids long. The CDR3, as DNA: TGTGCCAGTAGTACACGTTCGAGGTTGAGTACGGGACTAAACTATGGCTACACCTTC. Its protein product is CASSTRSRLSTGLNYGYTF.

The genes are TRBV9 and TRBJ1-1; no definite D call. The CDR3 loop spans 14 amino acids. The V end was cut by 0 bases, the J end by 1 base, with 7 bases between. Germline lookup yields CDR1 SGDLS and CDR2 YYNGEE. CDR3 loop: CASSVEPGNTEAFF. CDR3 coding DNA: TGTGCCAGCAGCGTAGAGCCGGGGAACACTGAAGCTTTCTTT.

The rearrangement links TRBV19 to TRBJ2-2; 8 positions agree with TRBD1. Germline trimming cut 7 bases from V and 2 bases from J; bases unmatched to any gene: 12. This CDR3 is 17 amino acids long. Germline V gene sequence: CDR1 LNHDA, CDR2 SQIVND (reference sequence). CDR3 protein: CASTERVGTGNTGELFF. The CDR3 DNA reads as TGTGCCAGTACCGAGAGGGTCGGGACAGGTAACACCGGGGAGCTGTTTTTT. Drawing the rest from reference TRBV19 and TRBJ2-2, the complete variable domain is DGGITQSPKYLFRKEGQNVTLSCEQNLNHDAMYWYRQDPGQGLRLIYYSQIVNDFQKGDIAEGYSVSREKKESFPLTVTSAQKNPTAFYLCASTERVGTGNTGELFFGEGSRLTVL.

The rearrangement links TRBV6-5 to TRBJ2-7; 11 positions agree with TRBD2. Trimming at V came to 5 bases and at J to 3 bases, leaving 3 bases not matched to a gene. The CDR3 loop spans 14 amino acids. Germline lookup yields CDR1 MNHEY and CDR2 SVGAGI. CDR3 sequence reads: CASSPGTSGYEQYF. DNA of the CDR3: TGTGCCAGCAGTCCCGGGACTAGCGGCTACGAGCAGTACTTC.

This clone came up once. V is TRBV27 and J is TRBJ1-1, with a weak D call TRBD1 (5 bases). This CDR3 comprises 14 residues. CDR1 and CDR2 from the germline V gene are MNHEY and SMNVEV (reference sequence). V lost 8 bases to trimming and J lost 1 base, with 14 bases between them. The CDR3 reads CASFAGGRNTEAFF. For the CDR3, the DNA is TGTGCCAGCTTTGCGGGGGGTCGGAACACTGAAGCTTTCTTT.

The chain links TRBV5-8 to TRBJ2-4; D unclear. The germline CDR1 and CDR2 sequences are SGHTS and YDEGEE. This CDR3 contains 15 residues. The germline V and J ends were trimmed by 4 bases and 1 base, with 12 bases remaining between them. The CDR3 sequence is CASSRWLGAKNIQYF. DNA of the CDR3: TGTGCCAGCAGCCGTTGGCTGGGTGCCAAAAACATTCAGTACTTC.

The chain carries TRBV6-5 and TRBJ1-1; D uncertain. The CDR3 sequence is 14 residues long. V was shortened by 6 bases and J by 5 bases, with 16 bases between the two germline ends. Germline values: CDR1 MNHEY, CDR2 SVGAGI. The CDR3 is CASRALEVGTEAFF. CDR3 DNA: TGTGCCAGCAGGGCTTTAGAGGTGGGGACTGAAGCTTTCTTT.

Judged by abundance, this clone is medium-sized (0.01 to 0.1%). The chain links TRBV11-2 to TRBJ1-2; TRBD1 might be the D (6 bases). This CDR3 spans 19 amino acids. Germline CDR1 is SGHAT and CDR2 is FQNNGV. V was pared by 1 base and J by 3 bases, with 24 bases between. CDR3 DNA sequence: TGTGCCAGCAGCTTAGGCCTAAGACAGGCCAACCCCTTAGACTATGGCTACACCTTC. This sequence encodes CASSLGLRQANPLDYGYTF.

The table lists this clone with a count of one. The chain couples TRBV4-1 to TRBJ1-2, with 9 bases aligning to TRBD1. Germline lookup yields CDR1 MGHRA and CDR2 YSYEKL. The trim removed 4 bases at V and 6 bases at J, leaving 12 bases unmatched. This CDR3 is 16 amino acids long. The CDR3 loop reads CASSPGQGLLLDGYTF. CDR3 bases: TGCGCCAGCAGCCCGGGACAGGGCCTCCTTTTGGATGGCTACACCTTC.

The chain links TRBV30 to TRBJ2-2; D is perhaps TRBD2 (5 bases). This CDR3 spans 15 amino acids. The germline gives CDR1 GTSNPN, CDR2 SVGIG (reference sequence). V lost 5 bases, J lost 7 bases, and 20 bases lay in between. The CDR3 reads CAWVRWESGIGELFF. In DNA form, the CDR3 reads TGTGCCTGGGTCCGGTGGGAGTCGGGTATCGGGGAGCTGTTTTTT.

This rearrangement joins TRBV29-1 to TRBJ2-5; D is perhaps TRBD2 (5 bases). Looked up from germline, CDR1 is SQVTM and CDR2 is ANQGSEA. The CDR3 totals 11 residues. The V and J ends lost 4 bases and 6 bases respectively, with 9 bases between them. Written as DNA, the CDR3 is TGCAGCGTTGTGGAGGTAAAGACCCAGTACTTC. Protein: CSVVEVKTQYF.